This TCR beta chain was captured in a study of blood T cell repertoires in COVID-19. The CDR3 sequence is 15 residues long. Germline V CDR1 and CDR2: SGHRS, YFSETQ. V was shortened by 3 bases and J by 7 bases, with 17 bases between the two germline ends. Only in-frame clones appear in the TCRdb table, and some are missing; sequencing was by immunoSEQ multiplex PCR. Of 200,000 to 250,000 clones detected, around 86% appear once; the ten largest clones hold approximately 2.1%. The rearrangement links TRBV5-1 to TRBJ1-3; TRBD1 is a possible D gene (6 bases). This clonotype was obtained from a man aged 30 to 39 who had recovered from COVID-19. The sequencing input was peripheral blood. The CDR3 here is CASSSLGGGTNTIYF. The CDR3 DNA reads as TGCGCCAGCAGCTCCCTAGGGGGAGGGACCAACACCATATATTTT.